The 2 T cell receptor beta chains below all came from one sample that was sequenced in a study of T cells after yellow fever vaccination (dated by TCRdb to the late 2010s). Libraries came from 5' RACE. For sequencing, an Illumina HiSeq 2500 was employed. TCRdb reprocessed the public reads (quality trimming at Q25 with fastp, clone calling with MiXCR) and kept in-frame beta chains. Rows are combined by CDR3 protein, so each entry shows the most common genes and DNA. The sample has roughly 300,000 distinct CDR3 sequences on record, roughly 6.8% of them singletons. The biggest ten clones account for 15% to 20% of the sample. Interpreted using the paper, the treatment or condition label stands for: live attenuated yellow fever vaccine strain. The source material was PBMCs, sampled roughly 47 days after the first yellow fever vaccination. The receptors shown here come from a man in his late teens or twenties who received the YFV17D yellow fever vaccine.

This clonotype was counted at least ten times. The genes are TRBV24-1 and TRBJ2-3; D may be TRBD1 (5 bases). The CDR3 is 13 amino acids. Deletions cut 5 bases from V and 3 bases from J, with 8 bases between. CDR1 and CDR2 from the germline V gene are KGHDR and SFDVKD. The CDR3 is CATSGQGTDTQYF. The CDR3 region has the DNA TGTGCCACCAGTGGCCAGGGAACAGATACGCAGTATTTT.

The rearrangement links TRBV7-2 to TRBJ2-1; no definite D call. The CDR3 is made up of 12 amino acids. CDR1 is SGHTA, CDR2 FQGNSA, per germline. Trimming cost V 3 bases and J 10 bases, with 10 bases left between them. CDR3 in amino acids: CASSFGFREQFF. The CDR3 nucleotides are TGTGCCAGCAGCTTCGGTTTTCGAGAGCAGTTCTTC.